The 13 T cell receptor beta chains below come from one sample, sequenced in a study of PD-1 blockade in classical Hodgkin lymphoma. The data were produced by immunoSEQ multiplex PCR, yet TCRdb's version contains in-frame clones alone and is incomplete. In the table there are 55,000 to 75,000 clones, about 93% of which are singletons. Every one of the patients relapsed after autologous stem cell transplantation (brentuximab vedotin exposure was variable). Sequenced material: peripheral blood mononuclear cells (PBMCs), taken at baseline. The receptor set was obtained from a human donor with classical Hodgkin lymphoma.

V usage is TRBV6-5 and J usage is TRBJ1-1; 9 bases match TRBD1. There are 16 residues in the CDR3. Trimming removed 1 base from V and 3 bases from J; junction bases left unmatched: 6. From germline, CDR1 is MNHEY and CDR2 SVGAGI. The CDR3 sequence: CASSYFPGQGYTEAFF. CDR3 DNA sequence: TGTGCCAGCAGTTACTTTCCGGGACAGGGTTACACTGAAGCTTTCTTT.

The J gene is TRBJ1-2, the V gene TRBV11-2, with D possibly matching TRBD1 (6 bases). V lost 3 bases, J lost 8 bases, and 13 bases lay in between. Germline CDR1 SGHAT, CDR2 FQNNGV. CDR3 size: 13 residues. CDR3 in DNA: TGTGCCAGCAGCTTCCCGACAGGCGGGGGCTACACCTTC. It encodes CASSFPTGGGYTF.

The DNA of the CDR3 is TGCAGCGTTGAAGTGCGAGGGGGAGAAGCTTTCTTT. Protein sequence: CSVEVRGGEAFF. The chain uses TRBV29-1 and TRBJ1-1; D possibly corresponds to TRBD1 (6 bases). The CDR3 has 12 residues. Trimming shortened V by 1 base and J by 8 bases, and 11 bases separated the two germline ends. Germline lookup yields CDR1 SQVTM and CDR2 ANQGSEA.

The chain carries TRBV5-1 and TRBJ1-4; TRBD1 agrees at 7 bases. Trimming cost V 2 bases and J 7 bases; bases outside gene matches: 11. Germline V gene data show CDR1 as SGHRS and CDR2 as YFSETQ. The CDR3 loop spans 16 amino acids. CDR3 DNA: TGCGCCAGCAGCTTAACAGGGGAGGTTAATTTTGAAAAACTGTTTTTT. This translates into CASSLTGEVNFEKLFF.

CDR3 nucleotide sequence: TGCGCCAGCAGCTTGGCCTGGGCGGGAGATGGCGAGCAGTACTTC. It codes for CASSLAWAGDGEQYF. The chain recombines TRBV5-1 with TRBJ2-7; TRBD2 matches 7 bases. The CDR3 consists of 15 residues. The germline gives CDR1 SGHRS, CDR2 YFSETQ. After removal of 0 bases from V and 6 bases from J, the junction contained 9 bases not matched to a gene.

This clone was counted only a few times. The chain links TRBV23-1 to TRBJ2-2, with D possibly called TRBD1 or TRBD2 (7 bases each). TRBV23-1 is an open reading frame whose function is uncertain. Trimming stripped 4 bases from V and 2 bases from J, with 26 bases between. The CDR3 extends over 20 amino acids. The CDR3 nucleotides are TGCGCCAGCAGTCTAGCGGGCGGAGGGGGCCTCCTTACTAACACCGGGGAGCTGTTTTTT. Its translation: CASSLAGGGGLLTNTGELFF.

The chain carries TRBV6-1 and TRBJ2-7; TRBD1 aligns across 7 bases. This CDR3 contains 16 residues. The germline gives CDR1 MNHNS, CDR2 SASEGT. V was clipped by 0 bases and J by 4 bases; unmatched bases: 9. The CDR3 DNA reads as TGTGCCAGCAGTGAAGCGACGACAGGGAGCGTATACGAGCAGTACTTC. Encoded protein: CASSEATTGSVYEQYF.

CDR3 sequence reads: CASSLVTGVGTEAFF. CDR3 bases: TGTGCCAGCAGCTTAGTGACAGGAGTAGGAACTGAAGCTTTCTTT. The chain carries TRBV7-8 and TRBJ1-1, with D possibly being TRBD1 (6 bases). V lost 1 base and J 5 bases, leaving 14 bases between the germline ends. This CDR3 has 15 amino acids. Germline values: CDR1 SGHVS, CDR2 FQNEAQ. The entire variable domain, with the rest obtained from reference TRBV7-8 and TRBJ1-1, is as follows: GAGVSQSPRYKVAKRGQDVALRCDPISGHVSLFWYQQALGQGPEFLTYFQNEAQLDKSGLPSDRFFAERPEGSVSTLKIQRTQQEDSAVYLCASSLVTGVGTEAFFGQGTRLTVV.

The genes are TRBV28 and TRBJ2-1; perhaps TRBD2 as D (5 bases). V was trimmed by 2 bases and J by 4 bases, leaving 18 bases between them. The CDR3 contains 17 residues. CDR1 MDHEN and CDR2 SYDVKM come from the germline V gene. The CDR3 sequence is CASSLRGGAGRYNEQFF. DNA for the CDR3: TGTGCCAGCAGTTTAAGAGGCGGCGCGGGTCGTTACAATGAGCAGTTCTTC.

The CDR3 DNA reads as TGTGCCAGCAGCGTAGCTGGGAACTCCTACAATGAGCAGTTCTTC. Amino acids: CASSVAGNSYNEQFF. The chain combines TRBV9 with TRBJ2-1, with D uncertain. The CDR3 contains 15 residues. V shed 0 bases and J shed 0 bases, with 7 bases lying between them. Germline V gives CDR1 SGDLS, CDR2 YYNGEE. Variable domain in full (rest from reference TRBV9 and TRBJ2-1): DSGVTQTPKHLITATGQRVTLRCSPRSGDLSVYWYQQSLDQGLQFLIQYYNGEERAKGNILERFSAQQFPDLHSELNLSSLELGDSALYFCASSVAGNSYNEQFFGPGTRLTVL.

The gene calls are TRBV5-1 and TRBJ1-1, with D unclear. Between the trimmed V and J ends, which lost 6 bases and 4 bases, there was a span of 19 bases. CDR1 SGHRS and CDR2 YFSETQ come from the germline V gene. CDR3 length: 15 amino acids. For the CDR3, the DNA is TGCGCCAGCACCTCCGTGAGGGAGTGGGGCACTGAAGCTTTCTTT. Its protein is CASTSVREWGTEAFF. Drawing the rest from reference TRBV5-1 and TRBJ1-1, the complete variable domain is KAGVTQTPRYLIKTRGQQVTLSCSPISGHRSVSWYQQTPGQGLQFLFEYFSETQRNKGNFPGRFSGRQFSNSRSEMNVSTLELGDSALYLCASTSVREWGTEAFFGQGTRLTVV.

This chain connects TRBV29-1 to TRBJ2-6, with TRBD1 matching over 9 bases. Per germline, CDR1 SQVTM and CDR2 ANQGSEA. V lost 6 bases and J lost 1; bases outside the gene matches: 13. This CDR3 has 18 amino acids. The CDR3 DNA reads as TGCAGCGTACTCAAAGGGGGGACAGGGATGTCTGGGGCCAACGTCCTGACTTTC. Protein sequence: CSVLKGGTGMSGANVLTF. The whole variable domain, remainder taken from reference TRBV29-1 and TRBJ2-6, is SAVISQKPSRDICQRGTSLTIQCQVDSQVTMMFWYRQQPGQSLTLIATANQGSEATYESGFVIDKFPISRPNLTFSTLTVSNMSPEDSSIYLCSVLKGGTGMSGANVLTFGAGSRLTVL.

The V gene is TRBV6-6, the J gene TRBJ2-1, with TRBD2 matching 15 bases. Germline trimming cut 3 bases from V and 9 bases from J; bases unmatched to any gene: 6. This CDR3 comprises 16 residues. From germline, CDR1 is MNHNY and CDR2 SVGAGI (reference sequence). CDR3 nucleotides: TGTGCCAGCAGTTATACGGGGACTAGCGGGGGGATTGAGCAGTTCTTC. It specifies CASSYTGTSGGIEQFF.